These T cell receptor beta chains were read from a single sample in a study of blood T cell repertoires in COVID-19. Some clones are missing from TCRdb's copy, which holds only in-frame ones; the method was immunoSEQ multiplex PCR. The sample holds some 130,000 clones, 80% to 90% seen once. The material sequenced was PBMCs or T cells enriched from blood (not recorded which). The receptor source for this set is a woman aged 45-60 years who had recovered from COVID-19. The CDR3 runs from the conserved cysteine through the conserved F or W. Each record gives: V gene, D gene, J gene, clone size, CDR3 protein, CDR3 DNA. A D gene is named only where the DNA matches it firmly. Size tells how often a clone was seen (once, few, many) or the class of an expanded clone, and some rows leave it out.

TRBV5-6,NA,TRBJ2-5,NA,CASSLLRGETQYF,TGTGCCAGCAGCTTGCTTAGGGGCGAGACCCAGTACTTC
TRBV13,TRBD1,TRBJ2-7,NA,CASSSKDRQGANEQYF,TGTGCCAGCAGCTCAAAAGACCGACAGGGGGCCAACGAGCAGTACTTC
TRBV30,TRBD1,TRBJ1-5,NA,CAWSIGGASNQPQHF,TGTGCCTGGAGTATAGGGGGCGCGAGCAATCAGCCCCAGCATTTT
TRBV19,TRBD1,TRBJ2-2,few,CASSTQGYNTGELFF,TGTGCCAGTAGTACACAGGGGTACAACACCGGGGAGCTGTTTTTT
TRBV19,TRBD1,TRBJ1-2,NA,CASSIDTGTGSSGYTF,TGTGCCAGTAGTATAGACACCGGGACAGGGTCTTCTGGCTACACCTTC
TRBV9,NA,TRBJ1-6,NA,CASNPDGDNSPLHF,TGTGCCAGCAACCCGGACGGGGATAATTCACCCCTCCACTTT
TRBV2,NA,TRBJ1-2,NA,CASSVSTVRDGYTF,TGCGCCAGCAGTGTTAGCACGGTTCGGGATGGCTACACCTTC
TRBV5-1,TRBD1,TRBJ1-1,NA,CASTGTVETEAFF,TGCGCCAGCACCGGGACAGTGGAGACTGAAGCTTTCTTT
TRBV27,TRBD1,TRBJ2-7,NA,CASSHRGRNEQYF,TGTGCCAGCAGTCACAGGGGGAGGAACGAGCAGTACTTC
TRBV9,NA,TRBJ1-5,NA,CASSVDPQGQPQHF,TGTGCCAGCAGCGTAGACCCCCAGGGACAGCCCCAGCATTTT
TRBV4-1,NA,TRBJ1-6,NA,CASSQELGTGRNYGSPLHF,TGCGCCAGCAGCCAAGAATTGGGAACAGGCAGAAATTATGGTTCACCCCTCCACTTT
TRBV30,NA,TRBJ1-1,NA,CAWSATGGTEAFF,TGTGCCTGGAGTGCAACCGGGGGGACTGAAGCTTTCTTT
TRBV19,NA,TRBJ1-1,NA,CASSTQRFQTTFF,TGTGCCAGTAGTACCCAGAGGTTTCAGACGACTTTCTTT
TRBV3-1/TRBV3-2,NA,TRBJ1-5,NA,CASSQDGRGSQPQHF,TGTGCCAGCAGCCAAGATGGGAGGGGTAGTCAGCCCCAGCATTTT
TRBV7-3,NA,TRBJ2-5,NA,CASSFNGLPQETQYF,TGTGCCAGCAGCTTCAACGGTCTTCCGCAAGAGACCCAGTACTTC
TRBV11-3,TRBD2,TRBJ2-7,NA,CASSLASGGFYEQYF,TGTGCCAGCAGCTTAGCTAGCGGGGGTTTCTACGAGCAGTACTTC
TRBV6-5,NA,TRBJ1-4,NA,CASSPGRENEKLFF,TGTGCCAGCAGTCCGGGACGGGAGAATGAAAAACTGTTTTTT
TRBV3-1/TRBV3-2,NA,TRBJ1-3,NA,CASSGGNTIYF,TGTGCCAGCAGCGGCGGAAACACCATATATTTT
TRBV28,NA,TRBJ2-7,few,CASSLGGITYEQYF,TGTGCCAGCAGTTTAGGCGGGATTACCTACGAGCAGTACTTC
TRBV10-1,TRBD1,TRBJ1-2,once,CASSPRTGHGYTF,TGCGCCAGCAGTCCCCGGACAGGGCATGGCTACACCTTC
TRBV9,NA,TRBJ2-1,NA,CASSVAPTDGGGGNEQFF,TGTGCCAGCAGCGTAGCTCCGACGGACGGGGGAGGTGGCAATGAGCAGTTCTTC
TRBV19,NA,TRBJ1-2,NA,CATVGGHNYGYTF,TGTGCCACCGTCGGGGGTCATAACTATGGCTACACCTTC
TRBV11-3,NA,TRBJ2-3,NA,CASSGRNTQYF,TGTGCCAGCAGCGGCCGAAATACGCAGTATTTT
TRBV3-1/TRBV3-2,NA,TRBJ2-6,NA,CASSQVSGSGANVLTF,TGTGCCAGCAGCCAAGTTAGTGGCTCTGGGGCCAACGTCCTGACTTTC
TRBV6-5,NA,TRBJ1-5,NA,CASSYSRDQPQHF,TGTGCCAGCAGTTACTCGAGAGATCAGCCCCAGCATTTT
TRBV9,TRBD2,TRBJ2-1,NA,CASSPSGGDYNEQFF,TGTGCCAGCAGCCCTAGCGGGGGGGACTACAATGAGCAGTTCTTC
TRBV5-4,NA,TRBJ2-7,NA,CASSLPGVEYEQYF,TGTGCCAGCAGCTTGCCAGGGGTAGAGTACGAGCAGTACTTC
TRBV4-1,NA,TRBJ1-4,once,CASSPSGLSNEKLFF,TGCGCCAGCAGCCCCTCAGGGCTCTCTAATGAAAAACTGTTTTTT
TRBV5-6,TRBD1,TRBJ2-1,NA,CASSLSGTGQGRGQFF,TGTGCCAGCAGCTTATCCGGGACAGGGCAGGGGAGGGGGCAGTTCTTC
TRBV10-3,NA,TRBJ2-2,NA,CAIRPNGGNTGELFF,TGTGCCATCAGACCCAATGGCGGGAACACCGGGGAGCTGTTTTTT
TRBV6-2/TRBV6-3,TRBD1,TRBJ2-7,NA,CASSYGGQAIYEQYF,TGTGCCAGCAGTTACGGCGGACAGGCGATTTACGAGCAGTACTTC
TRBV3-1/TRBV3-2,TRBD1,TRBJ2-3,NA,CASSLDPPGQGSDTQYF,TGTGCCAGCAGCCTGGACCCGCCGGGACAGGGATCCGATACGCAGTATTTT
TRBV5-1,NA,TRBJ1-1,NA,CASSLRGGDEAFF,TGCGCCAGCAGCTTGAGGGGCGGGGATGAAGCTTTCTTT
TRBV19,NA,TRBJ1-4,few,CASSQREGPEKLFF,TGTGCCAGTAGCCAAAGGGAGGGGCCGGAAAAACTGTTTTTT
TRBV5-5,TRBD1,TRBJ2-7,NA,CASSPTGTGDNEQYF,TGTGCCAGCAGCCCGACCGGGACAGGGGACAACGAGCAGTACTTC
TRBV19,TRBD2,TRBJ2-1,NA,CASSRGLNEQFF,TGTGCCAGTAGTAGGGGACTAAATGAGCAGTTCTTC
TRBV3-1/TRBV3-2,NA,TRBJ1-3,NA,CASSQEDRQTGNTIYF,TGTGCCAGCAGCCAAGAGGACAGACAAACTGGAAACACCATATATTTT
TRBV18,NA,TRBJ1-1,NA,CASSPILKGRIGLNTEAFF,TGTGCCAGCTCACCAATATTGAAAGGGAGGATTGGGTTGAACACTGAAGCTTTCTTT
TRBV10-2,TRBD1,TRBJ1-2,NA,CASRADREGYTF,TGCGCCAGCAGGGCAGACAGGGAGGGCTACACCTTC
TRBV27,TRBD2,TRBJ2-1,NA,CASTSGGAYNEQFF,TGTGCCAGCACTAGCGGGGGGGCCTACAATGAGCAGTTCTTC
TRBV7-9,TRBD2,TRBJ2-7,NA,CASSSWTSGVEQYF,TGTGCCAGCAGCTCCTGGACTAGCGGAGTGGAGCAGTACTTC
TRBV4-3,TRBD1,TRBJ2-7,NA,CASSIGVTGGLEQYF,TGCGCCAGCAGCATAGGGGTGACAGGGGGCTTAGAGCAGTACTTC